This is a list of T cell receptor beta chains from one sample in a study of CD8 T cells in ankylosing spondylitis. TCRdb recomputed calls from the 5' RACE reads with MiXCR, one row per CDR3 protein. The table lists 340,000 or so distinct CDR3 sequences, over 12% of them singletons. The sequencing input was blood, either unsorted or a sorted T cell fraction (not recorded which). These receptors all stem from a male donor with ankylosing spondylitis or in good health (not recorded which). Each CDR3 is given with its conserved first and last residue. A D gene is named only where the DNA matches it firmly. Some rows mark clone size as missing; the rest say once, few, many or name a class of expanded clone.

d_gene,v_gene,abundance,j_gene,CDR3aa,CDR3nt
NA,TRBV29-1,few,TRBJ2-1,CSVAGFGGLGGEQLF,TGCAGCGTAGCCGGGTTCGGGGGCCTAGGAGGTGAGCAGTTATTC
TRBD1,TRBV18,few,TRBJ2-2,CASSPPSTGGQTGELFF,TGTGCCAGCTCACCACCGTCCACAGGGGGCCAAACCGGGGAGCTGTTTTTT
TRBD1,TRBV5-1,NA,TRBJ2-3,CASSSTGARVTDTQYF,TGCGCCAGCAGCTCGACAGGGGCGCGGGTAACAGATACGCAGTATTTT
NA,TRBV5-1,NA,TRBJ2-1,CASSFIPGGASDEQFF,TGCGCCAGCAGCTTCATCCCAGGGGGGGCAAGCGATGAGCAGTTCTTC
NA,TRBV5-1,NA,TRBJ1-2,CASTAEGARGYTF,TGCGCCAGCACTGCCGAAGGGGCGCGTGGCTACACCTTC
NA,TRBV4-2,NA,TRBJ2-3,CASSQVRSGHDSTDTQYF,TGTGCCAGCAGCCAAGTAAGGTCGGGACATGACAGCACAGATACGCAGTATTTT
TRBD2,TRBV18,NA,TRBJ2-5,CASSPRWTSGTEETQYF,TGTGCCAGCTCACCAAGGTGGACTAGCGGGACCGAAGAGACCCAGTACTTC
NA,TRBV5-1,many,TRBJ2-1,CASSSLQDNEQFF,TGCGCCAGCAGCTCTCTACAGGACAATGAGCAGTTCTTC
NA,TRBV10-3,NA,TRBJ2-4,CAISGRDTENIQYF,TGTGCCATCAGTGGCCGGGACACAGAAAACATTCAGTACTTC
NA,TRBV6-6,NA,TRBJ1-5,CASSQQARPQHF,TGTGCCAGCAGCCAACAGGCCAGGCCCCAGCATTTT
NA,TRBV11-3,NA,TRBJ2-1,CASSLDIREGNEQFF,TGTGCCAGCAGCTTAGATATACGGGAAGGAAATGAGCAGTTCTTC
NA,TRBV5-1,few,TRBJ1-2,CASSSDRYGYTF,TGCGCCAGCAGCTCGGACCGGTATGGCTACACCTTC
TRBD2,TRBV20-1,NA,TRBJ2-1,CSARDRLAGGNEQFF,TGCAGTGCTAGAGATCGACTAGCGGGGGGCAATGAGCAGTTCTTC
TRBD2,TRBV4-1,NA,TRBJ2-7,CASSQEPLASGVTYEQYF,TGCGCCAGCAGCCAAGAGCCCCTAGCTAGCGGGGTCACCTACGAGCAGTACTTC
NA,TRBV20-1,NA,TRBJ1-1,CSASGGRTEAFF,TGCAGTGCTAGTGGGGGTAGAACTGAAGCTTTCTTT
NA,TRBV5-1,NA,TRBJ2-6,CASSFSGSPGANVLTF,TGCGCCAGCAGCTTCTCAGGGAGTCCTGGGGCCAACGTCCTGACTTTC
NA,TRBV20-1,NA,TRBJ1-4,CSAGGPGNEKLFF,TGCAGTGCTGGGGGCCCGGGAAATGAAAAACTGTTTTTT
TRBD1,TRBV7-6,NA,TRBJ2-2,CASSPQAWTGDTGELFF,TGTGCCAGCAGCCCTCAAGCCTGGACAGGGGATACCGGGGAGCTGTTTTTT
TRBD1,TRBV24-1,few,TRBJ2-3,CATSDGTGNADTQYF,TGTGCCACCAGTGATGGGACAGGGAACGCAGATACGCAGTATTTT
NA,TRBV5-6,many,TRBJ2-2,CASSQYQGTGELFF,TGTGCCAGCAGCCAATACCAGGGAACCGGGGAGCTGTTTTTT
NA,TRBV6-6,NA,TRBJ2-2,CASSYPTPGELFF,TGTGCCAGCAGTTACCCGACCCCCGGGGAGCTGTTTTTT
NA,TRBV3-1,NA,TRBJ2-3,CASSQGKGDTQYF,TGTGCCAGCAGCCAAGGGAAAGGAGATACGCAGTATTTT
NA,TRBV7-9,few,TRBJ2-1,CASSLILKVVNEQFF,TGTGCCAGCAGCTTAATTCTGAAGGTGGTCAATGAGCAGTTCTTC
TRBD2,TRBV7-7,NA,TRBJ2-1,CASSPRLAGGSDEQFF,TGTGCCAGCAGCCCCAGACTAGCGGGGGGAAGCGATGAGCAGTTCTTC
NA,TRBV6-2/TRBV6-3,few,TRBJ1-5,CASRTLEPQHF,TGTGCCAGCAGGACCCTTGAGCCCCAGCATTTT
NA,TRBV5-1,many,TRBJ1-1,CASSPAGQLNTEAFF,TGCGCCAGCAGCCCGGCCGGGCAGCTGAACACTGAAGCTTTCTTT
NA,TRBV5-6,NA,TRBJ2-5,CASSLVSGFETQYF,TGTGCCAGCAGCTTGGTTTCAGGGTTCGAGACCCAGTACTTC
NA,TRBV5-1,NA,TRBJ2-1,CASSLVEVGTANEQFF,TGCGCCAGCAGCTTGGTAGAAGTCGGGACCGCCAATGAGCAGTTCTTC
TRBD1,TRBV5-4,NA,TRBJ1-4,CASSPGQGITNEKLFF,TGTGCCAGCAGCCCGGGACAGGGGATAACTAATGAAAAACTGTTTTTT
NA,TRBV12-3/TRBV12-4,few,TRBJ2-7,CASSLARGGGAQGAYEQYF,TGTGCCAGCAGTTTAGCCCGGGGAGGGGGGGCGCAGGGGGCCTACGAGCAGTACTTC
TRBD1,TRBV29-1,NA,TRBJ2-1,CSAGDRRYNEQFF,TGCAGCGCCGGGGACAGGCGATACAATGAGCAGTTCTTC
NA,TRBV5-1,NA,TRBJ2-2,CASSTPTVYTGELFF,TGCGCCAGCAGCACCCCGACGGTATACACCGGGGAGCTGTTTTTT
NA,TRBV5-1,few,TRBJ2-3,CASSLAGIGTDTQYF,TGCGCCAGCAGCTTGGCAGGGATCGGCACAGATACGCAGTATTTT
TRBD1,TRBV6-5,NA,TRBJ1-4,CASSLGDSKSEKLFF,TGTGCCAGCAGTTTGGGGGACAGCAAAAGTGAAAAACTGTTTTTT
TRBD1,TRBV29-1,NA,TRBJ2-5,CSVLSGGLQETQYF,TGCAGCGTTTTGTCAGGGGGCCTCCAAGAGACCCAGTACTTC
NA,TRBV30,few,TRBJ2-1,CARGSGGDYNEQFF,TGTGCCCGGGGCTCAGGGGGGGACTACAATGAGCAGTTCTTC
TRBD1,TRBV10-3,few,TRBJ2-3,CAISDLQGGTDTQYF,TGTGCCATCAGTGATTTACAGGGGGGCACAGATACGCAGTATTTT
NA,TRBV7-2,few,TRBJ2-7,CASSSPFGGQQYF,TGTGCCAGCAGCTCCCCTTTCGGGGGACAGCAGTACTTC
NA,TRBV6-2/TRBV6-3,NA,TRBJ2-3,CASSYGQGGSTDTQYF,TGTGCCAGCAGTTACGGGCAGGGAGGAAGCACAGATACGCAGTATTTT
NA,TRBV28,few,TRBJ1-1,CASSLIRGKTEAFF,TGTGCCAGCAGTTTAATTAGGGGAAAAACTGAAGCTTTCTTT
NA,TRBV7-9,few,TRBJ1-2,CASSFNWDYGYTF,TGTGCCAGCAGCTTCAACTGGGACTATGGCTACACCTTC
TRBD2,TRBV5-1,few,TRBJ2-1,CASSLPGTRINEQFF,TGCGCCAGCAGCCTCCCCGGGACTAGAATAAATGAGCAGTTCTTC
NA,TRBV29-1,few,TRBJ1-1,CSVEGKNTEAFF,TGCAGCGTTGAAGGGAAGAACACTGAAGCTTTCTTT
TRBD2,TRBV12-3/TRBV12-4,NA,TRBJ2-1,CASRLAGGSYNEQFF,TGTGCCAGCAGACTAGCGGGAGGCTCCTACAATGAGCAGTTCTTC
NA,TRBV5-1,many,TRBJ1-1,CASSLEPNTEAFF,TGCGCCAGCAGCTTGGAACCCAACACTGAAGCTTTCTTT
TRBD2,TRBV4-1,few,TRBJ2-1,CASSQEASGISGEQFF,TGCGCCAGCAGCCAAGAGGCTAGCGGAATAAGTGGAGAGCAGTTCTTC
TRBD2,TRBV5-1,few,TRBJ2-3,CASSPGLAGAGPPDTQYF,TGCGCCAGCAGCCCGGGACTAGCGGGAGCGGGTCCCCCAGATACGCAGTATTTT
TRBD2,TRBV11-2,few,TRBJ2-3,CASTQAGYSTDTQYF,TGTGCCAGCACACAAGCGGGATATAGCACAGATACGCAGTATTTT
NA,TRBV5-1,few,TRBJ1-4,CASSSSRLGEKLFF,TGCGCCAGCAGCTCCTCAAGGCTGGGCGAAAAACTGTTTTTT
NA,TRBV11-3,few,TRBJ1-1,CASTLGTSINTEAFF,TGTGCCAGCACCTTGGGGACATCCATCAACACTGAAGCTTTCTTT
NA,TRBV2,NA,TRBJ2-7,CASSAEAHYEQYF,TGTGCCAGCAGTGCAGAGGCCCACTACGAGCAGTACTTC
NA,TRBV15,few,TRBJ2-3,CATSSSYGTDTQYF,TGTGCCACCAGCAGCTCTTACGGCACAGATACGCAGTATTTT
NA,TRBV7-8,few,TRBJ2-5,CASIQGGETQYF,TGTGCCAGCATCCAGGGGGGGGAGACCCAGTACTTC
TRBD1,TRBV12-3/TRBV12-4,few,TRBJ1-1,CASSYQGTGLNTEAFF,TGTGCCAGCAGTTATCAGGGGACAGGGTTGAACACTGAAGCTTTCTTT